There are many counts of the clone carrying this T cell receptor beta chain. The data were taken from a study of metastatic and nonmetastatic thyroid tumors. Original analysis: Across clinicopathological groups, CDR3 differences served as the basis for building a distant-metastasis classifier for papillary thyroid cancer. Via MiXCR, TCRdb re-called the PCR reads. The V and J calls were determined by TCRdb, not by the authors. The sample has 14,000 to 15,000 clones, roughly 25% seen once. Germline trimming cut 6 bases from V and 6 bases from J; bases unmatched to any gene: 7. This CDR3 has 16 amino acids. CDR1 and CDR2 (germline): SEHNR, FQNEAQ (reference sequence). Each patient went into thyroid surgery without having received any treatment.

The clonotype was recovered from a female donor with papillary thyroid cancer or a benign thyroid nodule (not recorded which). Some clones in this sample may be carry-over from other donors' samples. The specimen sequenced was tumor tissue. V is TRBV7-9 and J is TRBJ2-3; 15 bases fit TRBD2. The CDR3 loop is CASSPGLAGGRDTQYF. Written as DNA, the CDR3 is TGTGCCAGCAGTCCCGGACTAGCGGGAGGGCGGGATACGCAGTATTTT.